This T cell receptor (beta chain) is from a study of blood T cell repertoires in COVID-19. This clone has more than one count but fewer than ten. Sequencing was performed with immunoSEQ multiplex PCR; in TCRdb, only in-frame clones are kept and a portion is missing. Among about 180,000 clones listed, 80% were seen once. Germline loops: CDR1 GTSNPN, CDR2 SVGIG (reference sequence). CDR3 length: 19 amino acids. V lost 1 base and J lost 5; bases outside the gene matches: 16. Sequenced material: PBMCs or T cells enriched from blood (not recorded which). The chain is built from TRBV30 and TRBJ2-5; 13 nucleotides line up with TRBD2. This TCR was recovered from a man aged 55-75 years who had been exposed to COVID-19. The CDR3 spells CAWSGRRTSGSSGRETQYF. In DNA form, the CDR3 reads TGTGCCTGGAGTGGGCGGAGGACTAGCGGGAGCTCGGGGAGGGAGACCCAGTACTTC. Looking up the rest from reference TRBV30 and TRBJ2-5 gives the full variable domain: SQTIHQWPATLVQPVGSPLSLECTVEGTSNPNLYWYRQAAGRGLQLLFYSVGIGQISSEVPQNLSASRPQDRQFILSSKKLLLSDSGFYLCAWSGRRTSGSSGRETQYFGPGTRLLVL.